This T cell receptor (beta chain) is drawn from a study of cytomegalovirus exposure and HLA in healthy donors. Use of 60 Vbeta and 13 Jbeta primers characterized the PCR. Only in-frame clones appear in the TCRdb table, and some are missing; sequencing was by immunoSEQ multiplex PCR. Here the sample spans 95,000 to 110,000 clones, approximately 79% being singletons. The V end lost 7 bases, the J end lost 2 bases, and 12 bases lay between the germline ends. The germline V gene encodes CDR1 MNHNS and CDR2 SASEGT. The CDR3 extends over 13 amino acids. This clone appeared a single time. What it recognizes is unknown. Overall study findings and caveats: Earlier analysis yielded a pattern in which most TCR beta V segments were productive about 87% or about 30% of the time. Whilst most TCR sequences proved rare, a subset of public TCRs occurred across many donors. Per a later analysis, HLA-associated TCR beta chains showed more clonal expansion than other, equally common TCR beta chains.

The sample consisted of PBMCs. This TCR was sampled from a woman aged 40-49 years in good health and CMV-seropositive. The chain carries TRBV6-1 and TRBJ2-7, with D possibly TRBD1 on 6 matching bases. CDR3 region: CASTPGAAYEQYF. The CDR3 DNA reads TGTGCCAGCACCCCAGGGGCGGCCTACGAGCAGTACTTC.